This TCR beta chain was sequenced in a study of blood T cells in healthy people across ages. The CDR3 totals 17 residues. The junction had 14 bases not matched to a gene; V was cut back by 2 bases and J by 6 bases. From germline, CDR1 is SEHNR and CDR2 FQNEAQ (reference sequence). Researchers collected about 9.6 milliliters of peripheral blood from every single donor. A second PCR, run for roughly 7 to 11 cycles, used a sample-barcoded 5' primer plus a J-beta primer mix. TCRdb recomputed calls from the 5' RACE reads with MiXCR, one row per CDR3 protein. This table holds 1,500,000 or so distinct CDR3 sequences, 35% to 45% found once.

The genes are TRBV7-9 and TRBJ2-7; 9 positions agree with TRBD1. Source material: blood. The receptor was derived from a woman aged 18 to 35 in good health. CDR3 nucleotide sequence: TGTGCCAGCAGCTTAATAATGGCCCGGGACAGGGTTGGCGAGCAGTACTTC. This translates into CASSLIMARDRVGEQYF.